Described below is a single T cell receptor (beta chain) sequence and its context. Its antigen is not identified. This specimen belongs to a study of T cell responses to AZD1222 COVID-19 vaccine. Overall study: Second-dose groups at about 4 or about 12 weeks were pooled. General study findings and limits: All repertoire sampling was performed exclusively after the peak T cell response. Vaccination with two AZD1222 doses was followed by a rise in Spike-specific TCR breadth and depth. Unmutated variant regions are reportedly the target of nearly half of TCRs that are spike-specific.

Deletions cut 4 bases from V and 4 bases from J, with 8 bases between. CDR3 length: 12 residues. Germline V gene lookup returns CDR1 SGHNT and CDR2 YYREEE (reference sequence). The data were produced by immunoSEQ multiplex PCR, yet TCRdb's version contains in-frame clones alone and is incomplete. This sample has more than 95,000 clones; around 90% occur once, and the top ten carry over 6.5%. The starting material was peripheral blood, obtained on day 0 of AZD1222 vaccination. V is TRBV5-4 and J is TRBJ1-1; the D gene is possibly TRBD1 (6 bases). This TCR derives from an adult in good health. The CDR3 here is CASSRGGTEAFF. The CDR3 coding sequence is TGTGCCAGCAGCCGAGGGGGCACTGAAGCTTTCTTT.